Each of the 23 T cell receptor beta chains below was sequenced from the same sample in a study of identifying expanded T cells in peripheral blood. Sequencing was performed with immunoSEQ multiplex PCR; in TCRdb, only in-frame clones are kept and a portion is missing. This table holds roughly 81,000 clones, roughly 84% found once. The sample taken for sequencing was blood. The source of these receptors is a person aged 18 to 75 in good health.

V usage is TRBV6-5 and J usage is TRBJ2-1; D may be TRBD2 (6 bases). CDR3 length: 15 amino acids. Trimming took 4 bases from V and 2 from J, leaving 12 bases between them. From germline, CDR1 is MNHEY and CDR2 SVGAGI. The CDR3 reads CASSWGREPYNEQFF. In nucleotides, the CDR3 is TGTGCCAGCAGTTGGGGTCGGGAGCCCTACAATGAGCAGTTCTTC.

CDR3 sequence (DNA): TGTGCCAGCAGCGCCGAAATATCCGGGGGTGGCTACGAGCAGTACTTC. It specifies CASSAEISGGGYEQYF. The chain employs TRBV9 and TRBJ2-7, with D tentatively TRBD2 (6 bases). Looked up from germline, CDR1 is SGDLS and CDR2 is YYNGEE. V was trimmed by 3 bases and J by 3 bases, leaving 19 bases between them. The CDR3 length is 16 residues. The whole variable domain, filled in from reference TRBV9 and TRBJ2-7, reads DSGVTQTPKHLITATGQRVTLRCSPRSGDLSVYWYQQSLDQGLQFLIQYYNGEERAKGNILERFSAQQFPDLHSELNLSSLELGDSALYFCASSAEISGGGYEQYFGPGTRLTVT.

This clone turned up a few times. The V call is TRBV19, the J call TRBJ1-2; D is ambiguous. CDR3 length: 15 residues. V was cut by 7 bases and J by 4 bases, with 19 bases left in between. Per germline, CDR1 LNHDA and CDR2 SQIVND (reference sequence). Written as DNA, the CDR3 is TGTGCCAGTAAGGACGGAAACTTACGAAGCTATGGCTACACCTTC. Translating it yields CASKDGNLRSYGYTF.

The CDR3 nucleotides are TGTGCCAGCAAAGTGGGGAGTTCTATCTACAATGAGCAGTTCTTC. This gives the protein CASKVGSSIYNEQFF. The chain carries TRBV27 and TRBJ2-1, with D perhaps TRBD2 (5 bases). CDR1 and CDR2 (germline): MNHEY, SMNVEV (reference sequence). Trimming cost V 7 bases and J 3 bases, with 16 bases left between them. CDR3 length: 15 residues.

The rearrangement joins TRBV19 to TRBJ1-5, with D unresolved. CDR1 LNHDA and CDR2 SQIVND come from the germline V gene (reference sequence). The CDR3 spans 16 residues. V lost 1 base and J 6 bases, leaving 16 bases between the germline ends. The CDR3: CASSIAPGSNFQPQHF. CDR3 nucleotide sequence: TGTGCCAGTAGTATAGCACCGGGGTCGAATTTTCAGCCCCAGCATTTT.

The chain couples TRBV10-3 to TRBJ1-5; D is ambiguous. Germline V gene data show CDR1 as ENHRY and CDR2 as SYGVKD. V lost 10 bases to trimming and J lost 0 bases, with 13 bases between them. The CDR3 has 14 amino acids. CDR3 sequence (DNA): TGTGCCAGCGCCCAAGGCCTTAGCAATCAGCCCCAGCATTTT. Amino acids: CASAQGLSNQPQHF.

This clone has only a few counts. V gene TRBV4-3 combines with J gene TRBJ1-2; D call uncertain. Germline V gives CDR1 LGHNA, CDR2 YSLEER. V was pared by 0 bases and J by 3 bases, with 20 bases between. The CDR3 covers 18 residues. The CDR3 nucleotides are TGCGCCAGCAGCCAAGAATTTATCCTCTCCTTAGGTGACTATGGCTACACCTTC. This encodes CASSQEFILSLGDYGYTF.

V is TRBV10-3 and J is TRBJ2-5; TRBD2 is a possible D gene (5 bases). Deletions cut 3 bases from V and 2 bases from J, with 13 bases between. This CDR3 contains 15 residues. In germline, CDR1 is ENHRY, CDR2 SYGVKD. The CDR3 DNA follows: TGTGCCATCAGTGACTGGGTTCGGGAACAAGAGACCCAGTACTTC. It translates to CAISDWVREQETQYF.

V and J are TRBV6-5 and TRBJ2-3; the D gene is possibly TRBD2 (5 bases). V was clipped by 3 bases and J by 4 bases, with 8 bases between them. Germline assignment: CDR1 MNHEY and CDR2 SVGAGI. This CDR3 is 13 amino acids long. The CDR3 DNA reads TGTGCCAGCAGTTATAAGAGGGCAGATACGCAGTATTTT. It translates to CASSYKRADTQYF.

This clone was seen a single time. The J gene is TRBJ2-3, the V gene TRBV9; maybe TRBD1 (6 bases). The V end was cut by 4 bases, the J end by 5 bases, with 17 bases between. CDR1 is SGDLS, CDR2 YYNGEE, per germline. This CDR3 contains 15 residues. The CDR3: CASSQFGDKQDTQYF. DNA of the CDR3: TGTGCCAGCAGCCAGTTCGGGGACAAGCAAGATACGCAGTATTTT.

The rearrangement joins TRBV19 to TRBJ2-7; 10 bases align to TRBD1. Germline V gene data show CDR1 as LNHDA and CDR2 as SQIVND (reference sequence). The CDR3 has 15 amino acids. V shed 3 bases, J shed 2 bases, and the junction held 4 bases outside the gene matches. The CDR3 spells CASSINGQGAYEQYF. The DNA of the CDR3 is TGTGCCAGTAGTATCAACGGACAGGGGGCCTACGAGCAGTACTTC.

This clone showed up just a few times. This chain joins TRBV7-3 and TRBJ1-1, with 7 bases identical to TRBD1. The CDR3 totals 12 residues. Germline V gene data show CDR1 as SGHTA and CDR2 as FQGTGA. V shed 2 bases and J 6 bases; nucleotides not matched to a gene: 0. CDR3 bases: TGTGCCAGCAGCTTAGGACAGGCTGAAGCTTTCTTT. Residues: CASSLGQAEAFF.

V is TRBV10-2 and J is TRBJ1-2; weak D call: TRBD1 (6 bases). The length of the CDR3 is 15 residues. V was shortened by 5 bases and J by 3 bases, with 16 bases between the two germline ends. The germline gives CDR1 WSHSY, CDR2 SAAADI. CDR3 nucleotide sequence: TGCGCCAGCAGTCCCCGGAGAGGGGGGGACTATGGCTACACCTTC. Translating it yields CASSPRRGGDYGYTF.

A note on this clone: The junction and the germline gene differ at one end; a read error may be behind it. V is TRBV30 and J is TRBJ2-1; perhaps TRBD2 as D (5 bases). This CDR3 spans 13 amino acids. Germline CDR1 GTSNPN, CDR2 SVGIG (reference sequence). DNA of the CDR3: TGTGCCCGGAGCACTAGCTCCTACAATGAGCAGTTCTTC. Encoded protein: CARSTSSYNEQFF.

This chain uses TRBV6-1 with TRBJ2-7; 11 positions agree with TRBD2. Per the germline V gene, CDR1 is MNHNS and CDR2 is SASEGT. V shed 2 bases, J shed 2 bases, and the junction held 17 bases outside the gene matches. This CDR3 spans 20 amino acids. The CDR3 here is CASSEITRGQTSGAAYEQYF. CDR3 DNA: TGTGCCAGCAGTGAAATAACTCGTGGGCAGACTAGCGGGGCCGCCTACGAGCAGTACTTC.

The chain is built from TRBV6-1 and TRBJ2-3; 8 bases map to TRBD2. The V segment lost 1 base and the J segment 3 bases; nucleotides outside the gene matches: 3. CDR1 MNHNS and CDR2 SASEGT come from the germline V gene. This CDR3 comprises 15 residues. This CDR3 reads CASSEGGGPTDTQYF. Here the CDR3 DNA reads TGTGCCAGCAGTGAAGGCGGGGGGCCGACAGATACGCAGTATTTT.

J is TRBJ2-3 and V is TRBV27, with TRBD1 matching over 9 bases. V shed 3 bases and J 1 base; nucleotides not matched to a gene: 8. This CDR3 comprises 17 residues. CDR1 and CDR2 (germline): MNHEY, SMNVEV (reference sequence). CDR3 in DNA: TGTGCCAGCAGTTTTTACCGGGACAGGGACGGCACAGATACGCAGTATTTT. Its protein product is CASSFYRDRDGTDTQYF.

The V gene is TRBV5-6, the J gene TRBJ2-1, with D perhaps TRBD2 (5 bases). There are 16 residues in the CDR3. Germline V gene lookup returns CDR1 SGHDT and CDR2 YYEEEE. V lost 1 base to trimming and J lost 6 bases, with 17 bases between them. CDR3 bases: TGTGCCAGCAGCTTGATTGCCGTACTAGGACCCAATGAGCAGTTCTTC. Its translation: CASSLIAVLGPNEQFF. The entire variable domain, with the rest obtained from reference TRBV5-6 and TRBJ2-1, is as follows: DAGVTQSPTHLIKTRGQQVTLRCSPKSGHDTVSWYQQALGQGPQFIFQYYEEEERQRGNFPDRFSGHQFPNYSSELNVNALLLGDSALYLCASSLIAVLGPNEQFFGPGTRLTVL.

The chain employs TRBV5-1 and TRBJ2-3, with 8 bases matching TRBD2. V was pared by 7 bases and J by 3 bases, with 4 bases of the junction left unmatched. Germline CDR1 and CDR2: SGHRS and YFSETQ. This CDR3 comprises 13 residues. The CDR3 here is CASRREGTDTQYF. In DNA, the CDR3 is TGCGCCAGCCGTCGGGAGGGAACAGATACGCAGTATTTT.

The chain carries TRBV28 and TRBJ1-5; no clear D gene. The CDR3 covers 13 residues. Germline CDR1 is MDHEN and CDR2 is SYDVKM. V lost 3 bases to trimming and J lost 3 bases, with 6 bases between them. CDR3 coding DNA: TGTGCCAGCAGTTTGTTGCTCAATCAGCCCCAGCATTTT. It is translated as CASSLLLNQPQHF.

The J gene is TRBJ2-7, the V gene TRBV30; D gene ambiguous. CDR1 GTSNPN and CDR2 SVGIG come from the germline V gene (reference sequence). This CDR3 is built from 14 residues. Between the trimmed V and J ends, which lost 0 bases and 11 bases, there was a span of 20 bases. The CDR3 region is CAWSVYPQEKEKYF. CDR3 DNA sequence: TGTGCCTGGAGTGTTTACCCCCAGGAGAAGGAGAAGTACTTC.

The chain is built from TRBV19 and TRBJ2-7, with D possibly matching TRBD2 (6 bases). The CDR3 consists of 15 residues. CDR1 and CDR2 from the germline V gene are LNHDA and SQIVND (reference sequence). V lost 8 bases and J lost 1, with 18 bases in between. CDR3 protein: CASSGPVGGSYEQYF. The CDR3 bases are TGTGCCAGTTCTGGCCCGGTGGGGGGTTCCTACGAGCAGTACTTC.

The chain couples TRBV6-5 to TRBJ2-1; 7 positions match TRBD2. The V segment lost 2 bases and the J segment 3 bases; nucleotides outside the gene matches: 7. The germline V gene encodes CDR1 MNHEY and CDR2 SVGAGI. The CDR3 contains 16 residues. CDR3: CASSYLTSPNYNEQFF. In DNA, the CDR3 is TGTGCCAGCAGTTACCTGACTAGCCCAAACTACAATGAGCAGTTCTTC.